Listed below are T cell receptor beta chains from one sample, sequenced in a study of OX40 agonist ivuxolimab in advanced cancers. TCRdb keeps only in-frame clones here, not all; method: immunoSEQ multiplex PCR. The sample lists 25,000 or so clones; around 79% were seen once. The material sequenced was CD4+ or CD8+ T cells sorted from blood, taken in a trial of the OX40 agonist ivuxolimab. The source of these receptors is an adult with an advanced solid tumor such as melanoma, head and neck, liver or kidney cancer. CDR3s include the opening cysteine and the closing phenylalanine or tryptophan.

V	J	CDR3
TRBV5-1	TRBJ2-7	CASSGLYEQYF
TRBV28	TRBJ2-3	CASTPKTSISTDTQYF
TRBV11-1	TRBJ2-7	CASSSQGGYEQYF
TRBV5-1	TRBJ1-5	CASSLNWRVVPQPQHF
TRBV30	TRBJ2-1	CAWSRDLYNEQFF
TRBV4-3	TRBJ1-2	CASSQDRSGPYYGYTF
TRBV28	TRBJ2-2	CASSSGQGELFF
TRBV18	TRBJ1-4	CASSPVFQTPLNEKLFF
TRBV5-5	TRBJ1-1	CASSLTGGKTEAFF
TRBV7-9	TRBJ1-4	CASSPRQGTEKLFF
TRBV7-3	TRBJ2-7	CASSLSGGSYEQYF
TRBV6-1	TRBJ2-7	CASSEGPALDYEQYF
TRBV10-3	TRBJ2-5	CAISEGGQAPTQYF
TRBV28	TRBJ2-3	CASSTPYGLADTDTQYF
TRBV4-1	TRBJ1-6	CASSQDTSSPLHF
TRBV6-5	TRBJ2-4	CASSYSRQGRNIQYF
TRBV7-2	TRBJ2-3	CASSLRRQGGTQYF
TRBV19	TRBJ1-6	CASSIQGAQDSPLHF
TRBV23-1	TRBJ1-4	CASSPRVPTTNEKLFF
TRBV27	TRBJ2-5	CASSPWGRKETQYF
TRBV15	TRBJ2-7	CATSIRAGGLYEQYF
TRBV9	TRBJ2-7	CASSPRLAGVYEQYF
TRBV7-9	TRBJ2-2	CASSPGLAGTRGELFF
TRBV5-4	TRBJ2-5	CASSSRETQYF
TRBV10-3	TRBJ2-7	CAISDRSYEQYF
TRBV6-5	TRBJ2-7	CASRTSGSAYEQYF
TRBV7-2	TRBJ2-6	CASSAIGGGANVLTF
TRBV18	TRBJ2-7	CASSPRAVAGYEQYF
TRBV18	TRBJ2-2	CASSSGQGWELFF
TRBV5-5	TRBJ2-3	CASSLALTSGSTQYF
TRBV30	TRBJ1-3	CAWSVERSGNTIYF
TRBV5-1	TRBJ1-1	CASSRVNTEAFF
TRBV5-1	TRBJ1-4	CASSLRTGGLEKLFF
TRBV11-2	TRBJ2-5	CASRGLAQETQYF
TRBV10-3	TRBJ1-1	CAISERNTEAFF
TRBV4-3	TRBJ1-4	CASSQEQRRNEKLFF
TRBV2	TRBJ2-5	CASSHYGAEETQYF
TRBV6-5	TRBJ2-1	CASTPTGRSYNEQFF
TRBV5-4	TRBJ2-7	CASSTVPEGEQYF
TRBV7-9	TRBJ1-2	CASSLDGGGGYTF
TRBV11-2	TRBJ2-1	CASSLGSAYDEQFF
TRBV11-2	TRBJ2-3	CASRTTGTDTQYF
TRBV4-1	TRBJ1-2	CASSQAKEGAYGYTF